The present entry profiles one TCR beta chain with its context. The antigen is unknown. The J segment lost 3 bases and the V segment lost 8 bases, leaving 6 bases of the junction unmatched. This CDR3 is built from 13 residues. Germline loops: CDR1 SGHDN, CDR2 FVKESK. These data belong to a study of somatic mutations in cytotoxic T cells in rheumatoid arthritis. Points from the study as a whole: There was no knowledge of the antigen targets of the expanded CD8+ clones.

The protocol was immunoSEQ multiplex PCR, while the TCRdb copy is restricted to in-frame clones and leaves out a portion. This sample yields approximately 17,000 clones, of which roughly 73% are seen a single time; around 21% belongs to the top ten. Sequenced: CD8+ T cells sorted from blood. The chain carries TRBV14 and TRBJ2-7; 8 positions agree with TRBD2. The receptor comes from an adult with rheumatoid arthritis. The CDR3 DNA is TGTGCCAGCTCCTTAGCGGGACTCTACGAGCAGTACTTC. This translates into CASSLAGLYEQYF.